The 20 T cell receptor beta chains below come from one sample, sequenced in a study of blood T cell repertoires in COVID-19. Clones were sequenced by immunoSEQ multiplex PCR, and TCRdb holds only the in-frame ones, with some missing. The sample shows around 30,000 clones, roughly nine tenths of them seen only once. Sequenced: peripheral blood. These receptors originate from a man aged 65-85 years with active or convalescent COVID-19.

The gene calls are TRBV7-3 and TRBJ2-3; perhaps TRBD2 as D (6 bases). There are 14 residues in the CDR3. CDR1 and CDR2 (germline): SGHTA, FQGTGA. The V end lost 5 bases, the J end lost 2 bases, and 11 bases lay between the germline ends. For the CDR3, the DNA is TGTGCCAGCAGCCCGACTAGGTACACAGATACGCAGTATTTT. Its protein product is CASSPTRYTDTQYF.

The chain is built from TRBV18 and TRBJ1-2, with TRBD1 identical over 9 bases. CDR1 is KGHSH and CDR2 is LQKENI in the germline V gene. The CDR3 spans 15 residues. V trimming: 6 bases; J trimming: 8 bases; junction bases outside the gene matches: 13. CDR3 region: CASSQTGTGSGGYTF. DNA of the CDR3: TGTGCCAGCTCTCAAACCGGGACAGGGTCCGGAGGCTACACCTTC.

J is TRBJ2-3 and V is TRBV19; 9 bases agree with TRBD2. Germline assignment: CDR1 LNHDA and CDR2 SQIVND (reference sequence). With 6 bases clipped from V and 4 bases from J, the junction kept 20 bases outside the gene matches. The CDR3 length is 19 residues. The CDR3 region is CASSRDAGGLLTGADTQYF. CDR3 DNA sequence: TGTGCCAGTAGCAGAGACGCGGGGGGGCTCCTCACCGGCGCAGATACGCAGTATTTT.

The gene calls are TRBV28 and TRBJ1-3; TRBD1 aligns across 8 bases. This CDR3 comprises 15 residues. V dropped 5 bases and J dropped 4; count of bases not matched to a gene: 7. CDR1 is MDHEN, CDR2 SYDVKM, per germline. The CDR3 here is CASSPDRGSGNTIYF. CDR3 bases: TGTGCCAGCAGTCCTGACAGGGGTTCAGGAAACACCATATATTTT. The variable domain in full, with the rest retrieved from reference TRBV28 and TRBJ1-3, is DVKVTQSSRYLVKRTGEKVFLECVQDMDHENMFWYRQDPGLGLRLIYFSYDVKMKEKGDIPEGYSVSREKKERFSLILESASTNQTSMYLCASSPDRGSGNTIYFGEGSWLTVV.

This chain links TRBV30 with TRBJ1-2; D gene unclear. V lost 0 bases, J lost 8 bases, and 16 bases lay in between. Germline CDR1 is GTSNPN and CDR2 is SVGIG (reference sequence). The CDR3 extends over 14 amino acids. The CDR3 loop is CAWSVLGSTRGYTF. Written as DNA, the CDR3 is TGTGCCTGGAGTGTACTAGGATCCACCCGGGGCTACACCTTC.

The V and J genes are TRBV5-6 and TRBJ2-5; possibly TRBD1 for D (5 bases). V shed 5 bases and J shed 0 bases, with 8 bases lying between them. This CDR3 is 13 amino acids long. Germline CDR1 reads SGHDT; CDR2 reads YYEEEE. Written as DNA, the CDR3 is TGTGCCAGCAGGAACAGGAACCAAGAGACCCAGTACTTC. Residues: CASRNRNQETQYF.

The J gene is TRBJ2-3, the V gene TRBV3-1 (or the pseudogene TRBV3-2), with TRBD2 matching 9 bases. Trimming took 0 bases from V and 6 from J; bases not matched to a gene: 7. This CDR3 has 16 amino acids. Germline CDR1 is LGHDT and CDR2 is YNNKEL (reference sequence). CDR3 sequence: CASSQDRREGHDTQYF. The DNA for the CDR3 is TGTGCCAGCAGCCAAGATCGGCGGGAGGGCCACGATACGCAGTATTTT.

The chain employs TRBV7-6 and TRBJ2-5; TRBD1 matches 9 bases. CDR1 and CDR2 (germline): SGHVS, FNYEAQ. J gave up 5 bases and V 2 bases, and 21 bases lay outside the gene matches. This CDR3 comprises 20 residues. The CDR3 DNA reads TGTGCCAGCAGCTTACGGACTTACGGCTGGAGACAGGGGGACGAGGAGACCCAGTACTTC. Translating gives CASSLRTYGWRQGDEETQYF.

This chain links TRBV15 with TRBJ2-1, with D perhaps matching TRBD2 (7 bases). Germline V gene sequence: CDR1 LNHNV, CDR2 YYDKDF (reference sequence). Trimming took off 1 base at V and 5 bases at J, with 21 bases between the two ends. The CDR3 totals 18 residues. Here the CDR3 reads CATSRVLGGANQHNEQFF. CDR3 in DNA: TGTGCCACCAGCAGAGTTCTAGGGGGGGCAAACCAACACAATGAGCAGTTCTTC.

The V call is TRBV7-2, the J call TRBJ2-4; 8 bases map to TRBD1. The V segment lost 7 bases and the J segment 4 bases; nucleotides outside the gene matches: 6. This CDR3 comprises 14 residues. Germline loops: CDR1 SGHTA, CDR2 FQGNSA. CDR3 coding DNA: TGTGCCAGCACCCAGGACAGGGTAAAAAACATTCAGTACTTC. Its translation is CASTQDRVKNIQYF.

The chain carries TRBV4-1 and TRBJ1-1; D remains ambiguous. Trimming removed 0 bases at V and 1 base at J, with 9 bases between. CDR1 MGHRA and CDR2 YSYEKL come from the germline V gene. The CDR3 has 15 amino acids. CDR3 sequence reads: CASSQDLRGNTEAFF. DNA of the CDR3: TGCGCCAGCAGCCAAGACTTACGGGGGAACACTGAAGCTTTCTTT.

The V and J genes are TRBV20-1 and TRBJ2-5, with 11 bases lining up with TRBD2. The ends lost 3 bases at V and 0 bases at J; junction bases unmatched: 6. This CDR3 spans 16 amino acids. Germline V gene lookup returns CDR1 DFQATT and CDR2 SNEGSKA (reference sequence). The CDR3 nucleotides read TGCAGTGCTAGTAGGCTAGCGGGGGGAAACCAAGAGACCCAGTACTTC. Translation: CSASRLAGGNQETQYF.

The chain carries TRBV20-1 and TRBJ1-6; D possibly corresponds to TRBD1 (5 bases). Germline CDR1 and CDR2: DFQATT and SNEGSKA (reference sequence). Trimming pared 3 bases from V and 9 bases from J, leaving 12 bases between. CDR3 length equals 13 residues. CDR3 in DNA: TGCAGTGCTAGTGAGGATAGGGGTTCACCCCTCCACTTT. Its translation: CSASEDRGSPLHF.

V usage is TRBV6-2 or TRBV6-3 and J usage is TRBJ2-3; 7 bases map to TRBD1. V trimming: 5 bases; J trimming: 1 base; junction bases outside the gene matches: 9. The germline V gene has CDR1 MNHEY and CDR2 SVGEGT. CDR3 length: 16 residues. The CDR3 sequence is CASSDPRGRGTDTQYF. The CDR3 DNA reads TGTGCCAGCAGTGATCCGAGGGGGCGCGGCACAGATACGCAGTATTTT.

The J gene is TRBJ2-1, the V gene TRBV7-3, with TRBD2 identical over 7 bases. The CDR3 is 15 residues long. Losses at the gene ends were 5 bases for V and 7 bases for J; bases not matched to a gene: 11. Per germline, CDR1 SGHTA and CDR2 FQGTGA. The CDR3 loop is CASSRTSYGSNEQFF. The DNA of the CDR3 is TGTGCCAGCAGCCGGACTAGTTATGGTTCGAATGAGCAGTTCTTC.

This clone showed up just once. This chain uses TRBV5-4 with TRBJ1-1; possibly TRBD1 for D (5 bases). V dropped 2 bases and J dropped 4 bases, with 9 bases sitting between them. This CDR3 spans 13 amino acids. The germline CDR1 and CDR2 sequences are SGHNT and YYREEE (reference sequence). CDR3 residues: CASSFETATEAFF. The CDR3 DNA reads as TGTGCCAGCAGCTTCGAGACAGCCACTGAAGCTTTCTTT.

The rearrangement joins TRBV5-4 to TRBJ2-2, with TRBD2 identical over 10 bases. Trimming took 6 bases from V and 5 from J; bases not matched to a gene: 4. The CDR3 is made up of 14 amino acids. Germline CDR1 reads SGHNT; CDR2 reads YYREEE (reference sequence). CDR3 protein: CASMRLAGTGELFF. CDR3 nucleotides: TGTGCCAGCATGAGACTAGCGGGTACCGGGGAGCTGTTTTTT.

This sequence joins TRBV19 and TRBJ1-2; TRBD1 aligns across 7 bases. This CDR3 contains 14 residues. The V gene end was trimmed by 5 bases and the J gene end by 6 bases; junction bases not matched to a gene: 9. Germline V lookup: CDR1 LNHDA, CDR2 SQIVND (reference sequence). Here the CDR3 DNA reads TGTGCCAGTAGTGGGGGGACAGTGTTCGATGGCTACACCTTC. It is translated as CASSGGTVFDGYTF.

In its sample, this clone ranks as medium-sized. In DNA form, the CDR3 reads TGTGCCAGCAGCTTAAGACAGGGCGTGCCCGGGGAGCTGTTTTTT. Translation gives CASSLRQGVPGELFF. J is TRBJ2-2 and V is TRBV11-3; 7 bases match TRBD1. The CDR3 runs 15 residues. V lost 2 bases to trimming and J lost 6 bases; unmatched junction nucleotides: 6. In germline, CDR1 is SGHNT, CDR2 YENEEA.

In this sample, this clone turned up once. The chain is built from TRBV13 and TRBJ1-1; TRBD1 aligns across 7 bases. The V gene's germline CDR1 is PRHDT and CDR2 FYEKMQ (reference sequence). V was pared by 3 bases and J by 3 bases, with 4 bases of the junction left unmatched. CDR3 length: 14 residues. The CDR3 DNA follows: TGTGCCAGCAGCTTCAACAGGGGAGACACTGAAGCTTTCTTT. Its protein product is CASSFNRGDTEAFF.